This entry concerns a single TCR beta chain. What it binds is unknown. Germline assignment: CDR1 LGHDT and CDR2 YNNKEL (reference sequence). The CDR3 runs to 16 residues. Trimming shortened V by 0 bases and J by 7 bases, and 16 bases separated the two germline ends. This specimen belongs to a study of spatial heterogeneity in lung cancer. Study in general: Across the raw uncorrected reads, a unique TCR and UMI combination was observed, on average, more than ten times.

Notes on the study in general: The appearance of ubiquitous expanded tumor TCRs in blood was greater at resection than follow-up.

MiXCR, applied by TCRdb to the 5' RACE reads, yields one record per CDR3 protein. The data show more than 60,000 distinct CDR3 sequences, about 8.5% seen once. Time point here: sample taken at primary tumor resection. The sequenced material consisted of unsorted whole RNA from tumor, nontumor lung or frozen PBMC. The sequence derives from a male donor with early-stage non-small cell lung cancer. The J gene is TRBJ2-1, the V gene TRBV3-1; perhaps D is TRBD1 or TRBD2 (5 bases each). The sequencing here drew on PBMCs, taken at surgery. This CDR3 reads CASSQDGGFRTNEQFF. In DNA form, the CDR3 reads TGTGCCAGCAGCCAAGATGGGGGATTTCGGACTAATGAGCAGTTCTTC.